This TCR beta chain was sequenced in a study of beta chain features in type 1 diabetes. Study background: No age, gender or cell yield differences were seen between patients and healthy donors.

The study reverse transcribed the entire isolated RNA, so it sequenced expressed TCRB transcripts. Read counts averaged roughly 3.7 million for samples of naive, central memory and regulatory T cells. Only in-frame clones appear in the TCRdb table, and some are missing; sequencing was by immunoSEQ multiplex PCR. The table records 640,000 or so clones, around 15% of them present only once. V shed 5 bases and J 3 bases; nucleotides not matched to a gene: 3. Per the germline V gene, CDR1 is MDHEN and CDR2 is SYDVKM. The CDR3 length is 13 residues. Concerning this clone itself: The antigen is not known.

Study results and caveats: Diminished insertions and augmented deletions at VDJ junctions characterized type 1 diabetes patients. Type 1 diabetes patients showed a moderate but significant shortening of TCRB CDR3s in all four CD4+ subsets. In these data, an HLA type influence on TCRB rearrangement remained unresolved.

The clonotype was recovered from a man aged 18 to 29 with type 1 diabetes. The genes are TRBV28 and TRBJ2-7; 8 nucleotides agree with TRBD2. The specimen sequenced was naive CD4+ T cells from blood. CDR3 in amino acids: CASSLGTSYEQYF. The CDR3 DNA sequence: TGTGCCAGCAGTCTAGGGACTAGCTACGAGCAGTACTTC.